This T cell receptor (beta chain) was recovered during a study of regulatory dendritic cells for organ transplantation. Study observations and caveats: Considerable individual heterogeneity was seen in alloreactive memory CD8+ T cells. Memory CD8+ clonal expansion seemed more limited with regulatory than mature dendritic cells. The most alloreactive TCR clonotypes were found in resting memory CD8+ cells.

TCRdb keeps only in-frame clones here, not all; method: immunoSEQ multiplex PCR. The table has roughly 30,000 clones, more than 70% seen once. Trimming removed 5 bases from V and 0 bases from J, with 14 bases in between. The CDR3 spans 15 residues. The V gene's germline CDR1 is MNHEY and CDR2 SVGAGI. As concerns this clone: The antigen remains unidentified.

The sequenced sample consisted of naive CD8+ T cells from blood. Subset specified: CD45RA+ naive T cells. The source of this sequence is a human donor in good health. The V call is TRBV6-5, the J call TRBJ2-7, with D possibly being TRBD2 (5 bases). CDR3 DNA: TGTGCCAGCAGTACGCCGACGGGAAGCTCCTACGAGCAGTACTTC. As protein: CASSTPTGSSYEQYF.